This is a list of T cell receptor beta chains from one sample in a study of beta chain features in type 1 diabetes. TCRdb keeps only in-frame clones here, not all; method: immunoSEQ multiplex PCR. The sample consists of roughly 47,000 clones, approximately 43% of them appearing once. Sequencing was performed on stem cell memory CD4+ T cells from blood. The receptors originated from a man under 40 with type 1 diabetes. Both conserved end residues are part of each CDR3. The D gene is left open where the match is weak. A row's size may be missing; if present it is once, few, many or a size class.

j_call clone_size v_call d_call cdr3_aa cdr3_nt
TRBJ2-7 - TRBV7-3 - CASSSGTFGEQYF TGTGCCAGCAGCTCCGGGACTTTTGGCGAGCAGTACTTC
TRBJ2-1 once TRBV28 - CASKPGNNEQFF TGTGCCAGCAAGCCAGGGAACAATGAGCAGTTCTTC
TRBJ2-7 - TRBV5-1 - CASSILGGHTYEQYF TGCGCCAGCAGCATCCTGGGTGGACATACCTACGAGCAGTACTTC
TRBJ2-5 - TRBV2 - CASRLQATGETQYF TGTGCCAGCAGACTACAGGCCACCGGGGAGACCCAGTACTTC
TRBJ2-7 - TRBV10-3 - CAISGNPTTTYEQYF TGTGCCATCAGTGGAAACCCCACTACCACCTACGAGCAGTACTTC
TRBJ2-5 few TRBV29-1 - CSVVGSAQETQYF TGCAGCGTTGTCGGGAGTGCTCAAGAGACCCAGTACTTC
TRBJ2-7 - TRBV10-2 TRBD2 CASRPGLAGLEQYF TGCGCCAGCAGACCGGGACTAGCGGGCCTCGAGCAGTACTTC
TRBJ2-5 - TRBV10-3 TRBD2 CAISEKASGEETQYF TGTGCCATCAGTGAGAAGGCTAGCGGGGAAGAGACCCAGTACTTC
TRBJ2-7 - TRBV28 - CASSLPGKRYEQYF TGTGCCAGCAGTTTACCCGGTAAACGCTACGAGCAGTACTTC
TRBJ1-2 - TRBV5-1 TRBD1 CASSLALGQGNGYTF TGCGCCAGCAGCTTGGCCCTAGGACAGGGCAATGGCTACACCTTC
TRBJ2-5 - TRBV5-1 TRBD2 CASSRGLAGVETQYF TGCGCCAGCAGCAGGGGACTAGCGGGAGTCGAGACCCAGTACTTC
TRBJ1-2 few TRBV13 TRBD1 CASSDQGAKPYGYTF TGTGCCAGCAGCGATCAGGGGGCGAAGCCTTATGGCTACACCTTC
TRBJ2-2 few TRBV5-4 TRBD2 CASSLSSGRRNTGELFF TGTGCCAGCAGCTTGTCTAGCGGGAGAAGGAACACCGGGGAGCTGTTTTTT
TRBJ2-1 few TRBV6-5 - CASRRAYEQFF TGTGCCAGCAGACGCGCCTATGAGCAGTTCTTC
TRBJ1-1 - TRBV10-3 - CAISDWEGGMNTEAFF TGTGCCATCAGTGATTGGGAAGGAGGGATGAACACTGAAGCTTTCTTT
TRBJ1-2 - TRBV9 TRBD1 CASSAGGQGASGYTF TGTGCCAGCAGCGCCGGGGGGCAGGGGGCTTCTGGCTACACCTTC
TRBJ2-1 - TRBV4-3 TRBD2 CASSPPGLAGGGGQFF TGCGCCAGCAGCCCCCCGGGACTAGCGGGAGGAGGTGGGCAGTTCTTC
TRBJ1-2 - TRBV6-5 TRBD1 CASRRDRWDGYTF TGTGCCAGCAGGAGGGACAGGTGGGATGGCTACACCTTC
TRBJ2-1 - TRBV19 - CASTPRAAGYNEQFF TGTGCCAGTACGCCGCGGGCGGCGGGTTACAATGAGCAGTTCTTC
TRBJ1-3 few TRBV23-1 TRBD1 CASSPPRQHRGRNTIYF TGCGCCAGCAGTCCCCCCCGCCAACACAGGGGGCGAAACACCATATATTTT
TRBJ2-5 - TRBV6-5 TRBD1 CASSYSRYRGETQYF TGTGCCAGCAGTTACTCCCGATACAGGGGAGAGACCCAGTACTTC
TRBJ2-3 - TRBV5-1 - CASSLGARKDTQYF TGCGCCAGCAGCTTAGGGGCCCGCAAGGATACGCAGTATTTT
TRBJ2-5 - TRBV21-1 - CASREGLLGETQYF TGTGCCAGCCGGGAGGGGCTCTTGGGAGAGACCCAGTACTTC
TRBJ2-7 - TRBV6-1 TRBD1 CASRTGTGSYEQYF TGTGCCAGCAGAACCGGGACAGGGAGTTACGAGCAGTACTTC
TRBJ1-2 - TRBV9 - CASSPGVDYGYTF TGTGCCAGCAGCCCGGGGGTCGACTATGGCTACACCTTC
TRBJ1-1 - TRBV19 - CASSIKVTVNTEAFF TGTGCCAGTAGTATTAAAGTAACGGTGAACACTGAAGCTTTCTTT
TRBJ1-2 - TRBV15 - CATSRGKDFYGYTF TGTGCCACCAGCAGAGGAAAGGACTTCTATGGCTACACCTTC
TRBJ2-2 - TRBV30 TRBD2 CAWRTFEWGGRATVGELFF TGTGCCTGGAGGACGTTCGAATGGGGCGGGAGGGCCACAGTCGGGGAGCTGTTTTTT
TRBJ2-7 - TRBV7-3 TRBD1 CASSHRAGTGPYEQYF TGTGCCAGCAGCCATCGGGCCGGGACAGGCCCCTACGAGCAGTACTTC
TRBJ2-6 few TRBV7-2 TRBD1 CASSRIITGEGANVLTF TGTGCCAGCAGCCGAATAATCACAGGGGAAGGGGCCAACGTCCTGACTTTC
TRBJ1-2 - TRBV23-1 - CASTRGGATKEANYGYTF TGCGCCAGCACCCGTGGAGGGGCGACAAAAGAAGCTAACTATGGCTACACCTTC
TRBJ2-7 few TRBV4-2 TRBD2 CASSQDIMGGGRSYEQYF TGTGCCAGCAGCCAAGATATAATGGGGGGGGGTAGATCCTACGAGCAGTACTTC
TRBJ2-7 - TRBV19 - CASSTDTTYEQYF TGTGCCAGTAGTACCGACACCACCTACGAGCAGTACTTC
TRBJ2-5 - TRBV7-8 - CASSLRAGGETQYF TGTGCCAGCAGCCTGAGGGCGGGTGGAGAGACCCAGTACTTC
TRBJ1-2 - TRBV14 - CASSQATDYGYTF TGTGCCAGCAGCCAAGCAACTGATTATGGCTACACCTTC
TRBJ2-6 - TRBV5-1 TRBD1 CASSSRDRVYSGANVLTF TGCGCCAGCAGCTCAAGGGACAGGGTTTACTCTGGGGCCAACGTCCTGACTTTC
TRBJ2-5 - TRBV4-1 - CASSQGDRRETQYF TGCGCCAGCAGCCAAGGCGACAGGCGGGAGACCCAGTACTTC
TRBJ1-2 - TRBV5-1 TRBD1 CASTGAQGGYTF TGCGCCAGTACAGGGGCGCAGGGTGGCTACACCTTC
TRBJ1-1 - TRBV28 TRBD1 CASSLWASGDRPFTEAFF TGTGCCAGCAGTTTATGGGCAAGCGGGGACAGGCCGTTCACTGAAGCTTTCTTT
TRBJ2-3 - TRBV5-4 TRBD2 CASSKGLAGYNTDTQYF TGTGCCAGCAGCAAGGGACTAGCGGGATATAACACAGATACGCAGTATTTT
TRBJ2-7 few TRBV7-2 TRBD2 CASSFGLGYEQYF TGTGCCAGCAGCTTCGGACTAGGCTACGAGCAGTACTTC
TRBJ1-5 - TRBV7-9 - CASSLTNQPQHF TGTGCCAGCAGCTTAACAAATCAGCCCCAGCATTTT
TRBJ2-2 few TRBV18 TRBD1 CASSEGGANTGELFF TGTGCCAGCTCAGAAGGGGGCGCGAACACCGGGGAGCTGTTTTTT
TRBJ1-2 - TRBV7-9 TRBD1 CASSFTDRGGYTF TGTGCCAGCAGCTTTACGGACAGGGGTGGCTACACCTTC
TRBJ2-1 - TRBV7-6 TRBD2 CASSAGTSGFNEQFF TGTGCCAGCAGCGCGGGGACTAGCGGGTTCAATGAGCAGTTCTTC
TRBJ1-5 - TRBV2 - CASSVEGVTHQPQHF TGTGCCAGCAGTGTAGAGGGAGTGACGCATCAGCCCCAGCATTTT
TRBJ1-2 - TRBV2 - CASSVGRFGDGYTF TGTGCCAGCAGTGTGGGCAGGTTTGGCGATGGCTACACCTTC
TRBJ2-7 - TRBV4-3 - CASSHGTAGLEQYF TGCGCCAGCAGCCACGGGACAGCGGGTCTTGAGCAGTACTTC
TRBJ2-7 - TRBV5-6 TRBD2 CASSVLAGGPYEQYF TGTGCCAGCAGCGTCCTAGCGGGAGGGCCCTACGAGCAGTACTTC
TRBJ2-1 few TRBV11-2 - CASSLRSGSYNEQFF TGTGCCAGCAGCTTGCGGTCGGGCTCCTACAATGAGCAGTTCTTC
TRBJ2-3 - TRBV7-2 - CASSLVGATDTQYF TGTGCCAGCAGCTTAGTGGGAGCCACAGATACGCAGTATTTT
TRBJ2-3 - TRBV5-1 - CASSLAADTQYF TGCGCCAGCAGCTTGGCTGCAGATACGCAGTATTTT
TRBJ2-7 few TRBV10-2 - CASSDRKGSFSYEQYF TGCGCCAGCAGTGATCGTAAGGGGTCGTTCTCCTACGAGCAGTACTTC
TRBJ2-4 - TRBV11-1 - CASSLRQGGTNIQYF TGTGCCAGCAGTCTTCGACAGGGAGGTACGAACATTCAGTACTTC
TRBJ2-7 - TRBV27 TRBD1 CASSLFGQGGPYEQYF TGTGCCAGCAGTTTATTTGGACAGGGGGGCCCCTACGAGCAGTACTTC
TRBJ2-5 - TRBV4-1 - CASSQDPPGETQYF TGCGCCAGCAGCCAAGATCCCCCAGGAGAGACCCAGTACTTC
TRBJ2-2 few TRBV19 TRBD2 CASSIGRAAGELFF TGTGCCAGTAGTATCGGGAGGGCCGCCGGGGAGCTGTTTTTT
TRBJ2-2 - TRBV11-2 TRBD2 CASSLVSGLARGTGELFF TGTGCCAGCAGCCTGGTCTCGGGACTAGCGAGGGGCACCGGGGAGCTGTTTTTT
TRBJ1-5 - TRBV2 - CASSDLNQPQHF TGTGCCAGCAGTGACCTTAATCAGCCCCAGCATTTT
TRBJ1-1 - TRBV14 - CASSQVPGIAEAFF TGTGCCAGCAGCCAAGTTCCAGGGATCGCTGAAGCTTTCTTT